The sequence of this TCR beta chain was determined in a study of vaccination effects on CD4 cells after COVID-19. Looked up from germline, CDR1 is ENHRY and CDR2 is SYGVKD. Trimming cost V 11 bases and J 5 bases; bases outside gene matches: 6. This CDR3 has 14 residues. Only in-frame clones appear in the TCRdb table, and some are missing; sequencing was by immunoSEQ multiplex PCR. This repertoire shows about 41,000 clones, under 70% found once; its top ten account for about 26%. Antigen-specific CD4+ T cells were expanded (with viral peptide pools) by the ViraFEST assay ahead of sequencing. Around day 10 of culture, CD4+ T cells were separated out. Vaccinated recipients, who were negative for nucleocapsid antibodies, had no history of SARS-CoV-2 infection. With respect to this clone: What it recognizes is unknown.

The starting material was CD4+ T cells from PBMCs cultured with HCoV-OC43 spike peptides, obtained before COVID-19 vaccination. Subset: HCoV-OC43 spike overlapping peptide pool stimulation. This receptor was identified in a human donor who received a COVID-19 vaccine. This sequence joins TRBV10-3 and TRBJ2-2; 12 bases match TRBD2. The CDR3 nucleotides read TGTGCCGCAGCCGGGACTAGCGGGACCGGGGAGCTGTTTTTT. It is translated as CAAAGTSGTGELFF.